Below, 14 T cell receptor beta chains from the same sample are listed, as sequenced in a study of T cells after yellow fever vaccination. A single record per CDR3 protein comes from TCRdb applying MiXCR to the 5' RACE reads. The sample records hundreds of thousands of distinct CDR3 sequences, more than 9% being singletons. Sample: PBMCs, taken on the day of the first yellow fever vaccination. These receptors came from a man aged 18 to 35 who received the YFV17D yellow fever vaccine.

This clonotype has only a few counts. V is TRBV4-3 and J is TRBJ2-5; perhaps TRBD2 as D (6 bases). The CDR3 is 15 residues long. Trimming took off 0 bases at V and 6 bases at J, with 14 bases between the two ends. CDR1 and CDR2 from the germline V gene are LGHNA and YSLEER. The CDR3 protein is CASSQDLGGGQTQYF. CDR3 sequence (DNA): TGCGCCAGCAGCCAAGATCTTGGGGGAGGACAGACCCAGTACTTC.

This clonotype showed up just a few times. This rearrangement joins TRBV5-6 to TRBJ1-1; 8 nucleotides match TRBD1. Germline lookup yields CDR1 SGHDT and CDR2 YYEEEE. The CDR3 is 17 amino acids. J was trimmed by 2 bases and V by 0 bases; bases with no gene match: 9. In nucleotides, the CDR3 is TGTGCCAGCAGCTTGGTAGGCCAGGGGGCGAGTAACACTGAAGCTTTCTTT. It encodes CASSLVGQGASNTEAFF.

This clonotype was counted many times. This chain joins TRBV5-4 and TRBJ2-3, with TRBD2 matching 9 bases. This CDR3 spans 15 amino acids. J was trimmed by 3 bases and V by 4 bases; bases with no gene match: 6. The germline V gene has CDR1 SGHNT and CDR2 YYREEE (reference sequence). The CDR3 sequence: CASSPAGGRTDTQYF. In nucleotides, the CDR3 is TGTGCCAGCAGCCCCGCGGGGGGGCGTACAGATACGCAGTATTTT. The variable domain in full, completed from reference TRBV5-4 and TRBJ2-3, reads ETGVTQSPTHLIKTRGQQVTLRCSSQSGHNTVSWYQQALGQGPQFIFQYYREEENGRGNFPPRFSGLQFPNYSSELNVNALELDDSALYLCASSPAGGRTDTQYFGPGTRLTVL.

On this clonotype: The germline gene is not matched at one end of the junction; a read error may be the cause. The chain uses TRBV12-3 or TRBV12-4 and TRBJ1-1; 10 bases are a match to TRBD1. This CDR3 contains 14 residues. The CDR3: CASSLGDRGSGASF. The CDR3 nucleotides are TGTGCCAGCAGTTTAGGGGACAGGGGCTCAGGGGCTTCCTTT.

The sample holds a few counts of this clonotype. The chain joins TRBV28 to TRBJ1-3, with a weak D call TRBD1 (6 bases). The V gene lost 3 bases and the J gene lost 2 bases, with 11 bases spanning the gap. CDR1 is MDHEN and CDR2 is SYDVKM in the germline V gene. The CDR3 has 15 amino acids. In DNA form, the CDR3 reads TGTGCCAGCAGTTTCACAGGGCAGCCTGGAAACACCATATATTTT. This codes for CASSFTGQPGNTIYF.

CDR3 in amino acids: CASSPGSAVSYEQYF. The CDR3 coding sequence is TGCGCCAGCAGCCCGGGGTCGGCGGTCTCCTACGAGCAGTACTTC. The V and J genes are TRBV5-1 and TRBJ2-7, with D possibly matching TRBD2 (5 bases). The CDR3 contains 15 residues. Germline V gene sequence: CDR1 SGHRS, CDR2 YFSETQ. Trimming pared 4 bases from V and 0 bases from J, leaving 14 bases between. Complete variable domain (other parts from reference TRBV5-1 and TRBJ2-7): KAGVTQTPRYLIKTRGQQVTLSCSPISGHRSVSWYQQTPGQGLQFLFEYFSETQRNKGNFPGRFSGRQFSNSRSEMNVSTLELGDSALYLCASSPGSAVSYEQYFGPGTRLTVT.

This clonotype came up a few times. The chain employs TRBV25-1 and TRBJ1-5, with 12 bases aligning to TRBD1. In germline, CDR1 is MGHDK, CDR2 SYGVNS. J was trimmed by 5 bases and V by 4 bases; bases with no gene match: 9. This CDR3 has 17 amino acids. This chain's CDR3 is CASSGGSGTGGDQPQHF. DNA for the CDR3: TGTGCCAGCAGTGGGGGATCCGGGACAGGGGGCGATCAGCCCCAGCATTTT. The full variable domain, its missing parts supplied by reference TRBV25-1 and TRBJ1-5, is EADIYQTPRYLVIGTGKKITLECSQTMGHDKMYWYQQDPGMELHLIHYSYGVNSTEKGDLSSESTVSRIRTEHFPLTLESARPSHTSQYLCASSGGSGTGGDQPQHFGDGTRLSIL.

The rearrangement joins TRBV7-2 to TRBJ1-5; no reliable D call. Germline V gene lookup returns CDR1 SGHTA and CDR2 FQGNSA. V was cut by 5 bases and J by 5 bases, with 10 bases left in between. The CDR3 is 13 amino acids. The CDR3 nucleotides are TGTGCCAGCAGCGGAGACGGCCATCAGCCCCAGCATTTT. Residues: CASSGDGHQPQHF.

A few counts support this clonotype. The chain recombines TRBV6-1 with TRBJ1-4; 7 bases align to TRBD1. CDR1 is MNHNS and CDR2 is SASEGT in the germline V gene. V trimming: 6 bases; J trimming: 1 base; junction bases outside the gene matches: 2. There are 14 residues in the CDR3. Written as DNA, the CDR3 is TGTGCCAGCAGCCGGGACAGAACTAATGAAAAACTGTTTTTT. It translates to CASSRDRTNEKLFF.

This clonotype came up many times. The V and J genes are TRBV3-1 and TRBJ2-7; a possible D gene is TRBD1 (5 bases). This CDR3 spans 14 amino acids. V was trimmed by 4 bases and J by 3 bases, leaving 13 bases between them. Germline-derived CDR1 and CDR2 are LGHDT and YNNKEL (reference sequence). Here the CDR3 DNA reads TGTGCCAGCAGCCGGGGCAGTCCTGGCTACGAGCAGTACTTC. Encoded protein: CASSRGSPGYEQYF.

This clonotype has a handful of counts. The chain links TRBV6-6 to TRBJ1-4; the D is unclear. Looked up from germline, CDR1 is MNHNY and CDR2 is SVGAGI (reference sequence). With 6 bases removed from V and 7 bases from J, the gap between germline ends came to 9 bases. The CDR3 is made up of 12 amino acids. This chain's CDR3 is CASSPSGEKLFF. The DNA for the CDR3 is TGTGCCAGCAGCCCCAGCGGTGAAAAACTGTTTTTT.

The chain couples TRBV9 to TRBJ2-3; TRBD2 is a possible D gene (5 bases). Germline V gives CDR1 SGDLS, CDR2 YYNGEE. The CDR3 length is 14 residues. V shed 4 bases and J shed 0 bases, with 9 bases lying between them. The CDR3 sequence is CASSSPGSTDTQYF. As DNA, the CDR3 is TGTGCCAGCAGCTCACCGGGGAGCACAGATACGCAGTATTTT.

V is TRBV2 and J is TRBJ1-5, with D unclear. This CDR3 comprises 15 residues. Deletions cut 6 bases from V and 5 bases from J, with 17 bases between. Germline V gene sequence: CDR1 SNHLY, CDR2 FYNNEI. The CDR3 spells CASSGVEFNDQPQHF. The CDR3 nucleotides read TGTGCCAGCAGCGGGGTTGAGTTCAATGATCAGCCCCAGCATTTT.

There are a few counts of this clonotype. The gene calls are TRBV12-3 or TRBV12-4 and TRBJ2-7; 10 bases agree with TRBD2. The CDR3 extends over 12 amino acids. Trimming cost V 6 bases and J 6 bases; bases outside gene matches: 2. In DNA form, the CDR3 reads TGTGCCAGCAGGGGACTAGCGCTCGAGCAGTACTTC. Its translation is CASRGLALEQYF.